These T cell receptor beta chains were read from a single sample in a study of shared clonotypes between healthy human individuals. The table came from immunoSEQ multiplex PCR; TCRdb's copy has only in-frame clones and leaves some out. Among 1,400,000 or so clones, 98% were seen once, and the ten largest hold approximately 0.38%. The sequencing sample was made of naive CD4+ T cells sorted from blood. These receptors originate from a man between 25 and 39 years old in good health. Both conserved end residues are trimmed from each CDR3. Each record gives: J gene, V gene, CDR3 protein.

j_gene: TRBJ2-7
v_gene: TRBV7-2
CDR3aa: ASSRPADYEQY

j_gene: TRBJ2-2
v_gene: TRBV9
CDR3aa: ASSGAPRQFGELF

j_gene: TRBJ2-7
v_gene: TRBV7-8
CDR3aa: ASSGRLIADRE

j_gene: TRBJ2-5
v_gene: TRBV6-6
CDR3aa: ASRRLAGQETQY

j_gene: TRBJ2-6
v_gene: TRBV7-6
CDR3aa: ASSAWGGPFSGANVLT

j_gene: TRBJ2-3
v_gene: TRBV27
CDR3aa: ASSLDRMGSQY

j_gene: TRBJ2-7
v_gene: TRBV15
CDR3aa: ATSSPGHGSYEQY

j_gene: TRBJ2-6
v_gene: TRBV29-1
CDR3aa: SVEGVSGANVLT

j_gene: TRBJ2-1
v_gene: TRBV18
CDR3aa: ASSPGLAGGPSYNEQF

j_gene: TRBJ1-5
v_gene: TRBV19
CDR3aa: ASSITGQGQPQH

j_gene: TRBJ2-7
v_gene: TRBV10-3
CDR3aa: ATSRDFGDEQY

j_gene: TRBJ2-7
v_gene: TRBV7-2
CDR3aa: ASSLGRDGEQY

j_gene: TRBJ2-7
v_gene: TRBV27
CDR3aa: ASRRRTPSSYEQY

j_gene: TRBJ1-3
v_gene: TRBV7-2
CDR3aa: ASSPRVRNTIY

j_gene: TRBJ2-1
v_gene: TRBV28
CDR3aa: ASSLRGLAAYNEQF

j_gene: TRBJ2-2
v_gene: TRBV29-1
CDR3aa: SVSGTNTGELF

j_gene: TRBJ2-2
v_gene: TRBV5-4
CDR3aa: ASSTTSGTYTGELF

j_gene: TRBJ2-5
v_gene: TRBV11-2
CDR3aa: ASSERAGGQETQY

j_gene: TRBJ2-3
v_gene: TRBV5-1
CDR3aa: ASSLVGGSTDTQY

j_gene: TRBJ2-7
v_gene: TRBV7-9
CDR3aa: ASSPGHRDSYEQY

j_gene: TRBJ2-2
v_gene: TRBV5-4
CDR3aa: ASSSDRGNTGELF

j_gene: TRBJ1-4
v_gene: TRBV4-1
CDR3aa: ASSLYGTWDEKLF

j_gene: TRBJ1-4
v_gene: TRBV28
CDR3aa: ASSLEAGRHEKLF

j_gene: TRBJ2-7
v_gene: TRBV7-9
CDR3aa: ASSSKTGGDEQY

j_gene: TRBJ2-7
v_gene: TRBV28
CDR3aa: ASSPLGGRRGWEQY

j_gene: TRBJ2-1
v_gene: TRBV10-1
CDR3aa: ASSGILAGEQF

j_gene: TRBJ2-1
v_gene: TRBV27
CDR3aa: ASSWDRGAAQDNEQF

j_gene: TRBJ1-2
v_gene: TRBV9
CDR3aa: ASSVELWDRGSSGRVYT

j_gene: TRBJ2-7
v_gene: TRBV5-5
CDR3aa: ASSPISAGYEQY

j_gene: TRBJ2-5
v_gene: TRBV5-1
CDR3aa: ASSLRNPWETQY

j_gene: TRBJ2-1
v_gene: TRBV19
CDR3aa: ASSTPGLAHNEQF

j_gene: TRBJ2-3
v_gene: TRBV7-2
CDR3aa: ASSLYIPDTQY

j_gene: TRBJ1-4
v_gene: TRBV25-1
CDR3aa: ASSESVGATNEKLF

j_gene: TRBJ2-1
v_gene: TRBV6-5
CDR3aa: ATTPGGWGEQF

j_gene: TRBJ2-7
v_gene: TRBV5-1
CDR3aa: ASSSVGVVYEQY

j_gene: TRBJ1-5
v_gene: TRBV7-2
CDR3aa: ASSFTGNNQPQH

j_gene: TRBJ2-4
v_gene: TRBV6-5
CDR3aa: ASRGLAKNIQY

j_gene: TRBJ2-1
v_gene: TRBV11-3
CDR3aa: ASSPDPGSNEQF

j_gene: TRBJ2-7
v_gene: TRBV7-8
CDR3aa: ASSFLAGAYEQY

j_gene: TRBJ2-3
v_gene: TRBV30
CDR3aa: AWSVIGTDTQY

j_gene: TRBJ1-2
v_gene: TRBV7-9
CDR3aa: ASSFKSAGYGYT

j_gene: TRBJ2-7
v_gene: TRBV2
CDR3aa: ASSVGRGAGTYEQY

j_gene: TRBJ2-7
v_gene: TRBV2
CDR3aa: ASSSDSYEQY

j_gene: TRBJ1-4
v_gene: TRBV21-1
CDR3aa: ASSKQGPNEKLF

j_gene: TRBJ2-1
v_gene: TRBV19
CDR3aa: ASSKGSEQF

j_gene: TRBJ2-7
v_gene: TRBV6-5
CDR3aa: ASAPYRGSSYEQY

j_gene: TRBJ2-7
v_gene: TRBV2
CDR3aa: ASSVVTSVPYEQY

j_gene: TRBJ2-2
v_gene: TRBV2
CDR3aa: ASRDRAHTGELF

j_gene: TRBJ1-2
v_gene: TRBV18
CDR3aa: ASSPPDRIPNYGYT

j_gene: TRBJ2-2
v_gene: TRBV19
CDR3aa: ASSTIQGANTGELF

j_gene: TRBJ2-2
v_gene: TRBV7-3
CDR3aa: ASSLTSGSYTGELF

j_gene: TRBJ2-2
v_gene: TRBV6-6
CDR3aa: ASILRTGDTGELF

j_gene: TRBJ1-2
v_gene: TRBV28
CDR3aa: ASSKQPGNYGYT

j_gene: TRBJ2-1
v_gene: TRBV10-2
CDR3aa: ASQRYLPAGGSYNEQF

j_gene: TRBJ2-3
v_gene: TRBV5-1
CDR3aa: ASSLRSSGTTDTQY

j_gene: TRBJ2-1
v_gene: TRBV29-1
CDR3aa: SVQVGDNEQF

j_gene: TRBJ2-3
v_gene: TRBV27
CDR3aa: ASSPQASTDTQY

j_gene: TRBJ2-7
v_gene: TRBV5-1
CDR3aa: ASSLGVFYEQY